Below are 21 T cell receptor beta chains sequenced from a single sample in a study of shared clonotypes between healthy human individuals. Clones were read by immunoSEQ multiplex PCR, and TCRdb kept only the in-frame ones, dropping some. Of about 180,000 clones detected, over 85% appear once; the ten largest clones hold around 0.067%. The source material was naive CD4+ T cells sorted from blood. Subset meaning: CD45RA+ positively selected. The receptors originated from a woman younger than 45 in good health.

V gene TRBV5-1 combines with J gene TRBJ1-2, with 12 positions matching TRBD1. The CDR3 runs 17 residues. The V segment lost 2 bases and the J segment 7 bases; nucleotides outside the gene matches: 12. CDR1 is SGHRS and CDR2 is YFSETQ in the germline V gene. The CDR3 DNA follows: TGCGCCAGCAGCTTATCCGGGACAGGGGGCAGAGTGAGTGGCTACACCTTC. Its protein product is CASSLSGTGGRVSGYTF. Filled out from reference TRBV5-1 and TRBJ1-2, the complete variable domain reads KAGVTQTPRYLIKTRGQQVTLSCSPISGHRSVSWYQQTPGQGLQFLFEYFSETQRNKGNFPGRFSGRQFSNSRSEMNVSTLELGDSALYLCASSLSGTGGRVSGYTFGSGTRLTVV.

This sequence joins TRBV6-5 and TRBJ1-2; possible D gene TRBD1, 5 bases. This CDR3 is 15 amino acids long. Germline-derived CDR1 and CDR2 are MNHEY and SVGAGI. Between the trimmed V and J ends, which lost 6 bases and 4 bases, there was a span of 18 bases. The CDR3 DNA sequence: TGTGCCAGCAGGGAGACAGCTTCCGGACCCTATGGCTACACCTTC. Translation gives CASRETASGPYGYTF.

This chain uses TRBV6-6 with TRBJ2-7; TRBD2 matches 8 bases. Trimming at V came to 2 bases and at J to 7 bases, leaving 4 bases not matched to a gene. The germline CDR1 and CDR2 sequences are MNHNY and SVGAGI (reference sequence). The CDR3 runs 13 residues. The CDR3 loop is CASSYREGWEQYF. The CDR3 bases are TGTGCCAGCAGTTACCGGGAGGGTTGGGAGCAGTACTTC.

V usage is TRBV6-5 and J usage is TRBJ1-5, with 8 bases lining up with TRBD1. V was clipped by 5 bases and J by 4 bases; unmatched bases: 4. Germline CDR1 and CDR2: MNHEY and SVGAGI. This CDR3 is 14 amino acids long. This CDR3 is CASSPDRANQPQHF. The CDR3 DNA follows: TGTGCCAGCAGTCCGGACAGGGCAAATCAGCCCCAGCATTTT.

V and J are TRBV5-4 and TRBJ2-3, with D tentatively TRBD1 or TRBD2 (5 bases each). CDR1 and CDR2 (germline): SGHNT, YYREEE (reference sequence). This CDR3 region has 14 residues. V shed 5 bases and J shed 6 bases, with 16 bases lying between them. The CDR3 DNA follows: TGTGCCAGCAGTCGGGACCCCTCGGGCGATACGCAGTATTTT. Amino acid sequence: CASSRDPSGDTQYF. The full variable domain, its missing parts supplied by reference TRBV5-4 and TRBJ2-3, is ETGVTQSPTHLIKTRGQQVTLRCSSQSGHNTVSWYQQALGQGPQFIFQYYREEENGRGNFPPRFSGLQFPNYSSELNVNALELDDSALYLCASSRDPSGDTQYFGPGTRLTVL.

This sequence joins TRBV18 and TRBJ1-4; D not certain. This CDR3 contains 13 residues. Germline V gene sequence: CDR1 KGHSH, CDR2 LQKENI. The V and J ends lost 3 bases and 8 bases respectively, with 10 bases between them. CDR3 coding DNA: TGTGCCAGCTCACCGGGTCTTCGCGAAAAACTGTTTTTT. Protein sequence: CASSPGLREKLFF.

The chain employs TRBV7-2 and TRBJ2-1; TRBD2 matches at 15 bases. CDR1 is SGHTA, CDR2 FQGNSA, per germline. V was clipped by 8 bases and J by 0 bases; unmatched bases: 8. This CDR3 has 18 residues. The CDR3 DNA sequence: TGTGCCAGCTTTCTCGGACTAGCGGGAGGGAGCTCCTACAATGAGCAGTTCTTC. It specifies CASFLGLAGGSSYNEQFF.

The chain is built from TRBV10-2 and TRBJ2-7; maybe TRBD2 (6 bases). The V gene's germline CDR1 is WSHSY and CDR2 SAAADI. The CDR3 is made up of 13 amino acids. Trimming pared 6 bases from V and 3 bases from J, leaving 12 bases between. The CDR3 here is CASSRRDDYEQYF. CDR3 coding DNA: TGCGCCAGCAGCCGGAGGGACGACTACGAGCAGTACTTC.

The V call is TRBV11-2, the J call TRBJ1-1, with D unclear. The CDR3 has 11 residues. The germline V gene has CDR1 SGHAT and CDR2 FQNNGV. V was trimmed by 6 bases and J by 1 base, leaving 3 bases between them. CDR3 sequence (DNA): TGTGCCAGCAGGCGGAACACTGAAGCTTTCTTT. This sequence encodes CASRRNTEAFF.

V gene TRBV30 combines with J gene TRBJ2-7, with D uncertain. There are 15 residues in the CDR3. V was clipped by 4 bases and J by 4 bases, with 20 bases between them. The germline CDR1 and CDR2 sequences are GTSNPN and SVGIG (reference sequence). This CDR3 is CAWTNRATGHYEQYF. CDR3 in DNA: TGTGCCTGGACCAACCGGGCCACCGGCCATTACGAGCAGTACTTC.

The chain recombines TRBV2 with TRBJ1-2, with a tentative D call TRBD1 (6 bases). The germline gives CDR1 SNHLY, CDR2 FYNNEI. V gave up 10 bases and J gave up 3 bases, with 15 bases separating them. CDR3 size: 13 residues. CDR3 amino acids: CAILVTGYYGYTF. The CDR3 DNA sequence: TGTGCCATCCTAGTTACAGGGTACTATGGCTACACCTTC.

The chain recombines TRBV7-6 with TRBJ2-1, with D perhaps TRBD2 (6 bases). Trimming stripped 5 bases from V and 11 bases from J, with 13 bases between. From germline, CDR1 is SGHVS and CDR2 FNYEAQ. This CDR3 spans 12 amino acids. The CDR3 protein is CASSKTGTQQFF. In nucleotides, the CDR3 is TGTGCCAGCAGCAAGACGGGGACTCAGCAGTTCTTC.

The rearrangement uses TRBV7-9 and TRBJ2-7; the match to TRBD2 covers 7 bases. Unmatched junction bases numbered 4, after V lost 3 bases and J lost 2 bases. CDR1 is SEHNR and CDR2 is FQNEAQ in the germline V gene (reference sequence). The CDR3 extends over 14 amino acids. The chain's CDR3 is CASSLNGGTYEQYF. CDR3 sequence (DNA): TGTGCCAGCAGCTTGAACGGGGGGACCTACGAGCAGTACTTC.

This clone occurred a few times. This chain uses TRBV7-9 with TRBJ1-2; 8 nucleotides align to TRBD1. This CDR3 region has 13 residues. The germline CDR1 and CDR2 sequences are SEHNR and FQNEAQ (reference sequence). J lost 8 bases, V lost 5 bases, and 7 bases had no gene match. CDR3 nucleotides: TGTGCCAGCAGCCTCGACAGGGGATACGGCTACACCTTC. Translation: CASSLDRGYGYTF.

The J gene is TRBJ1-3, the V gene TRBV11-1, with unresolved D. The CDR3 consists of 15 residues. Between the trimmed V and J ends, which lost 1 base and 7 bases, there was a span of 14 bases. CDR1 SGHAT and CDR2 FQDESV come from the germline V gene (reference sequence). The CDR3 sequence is CASSLDLAQRNTIYF. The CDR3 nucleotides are TGTGCCAGCAGCTTAGATTTGGCTCAGCGTAACACCATATATTTT. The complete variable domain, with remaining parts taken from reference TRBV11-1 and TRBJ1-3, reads EAEVAQSPRYKITEKSQAVAFWCDPISGHATLYWYRQILGQGPELLVQFQDESVVDDSQLPKDRFSAERLKGVDSTLKIQPAELGDSAMYLCASSLDLAQRNTIYFGEGSWLTVV.

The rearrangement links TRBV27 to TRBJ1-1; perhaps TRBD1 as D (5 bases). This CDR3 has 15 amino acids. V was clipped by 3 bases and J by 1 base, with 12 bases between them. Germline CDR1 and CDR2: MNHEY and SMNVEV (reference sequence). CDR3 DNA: TGTGCCAGCAGTTTTATGGCAGGGAGGAACACTGAAGCTTTCTTT. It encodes CASSFMAGRNTEAFF.

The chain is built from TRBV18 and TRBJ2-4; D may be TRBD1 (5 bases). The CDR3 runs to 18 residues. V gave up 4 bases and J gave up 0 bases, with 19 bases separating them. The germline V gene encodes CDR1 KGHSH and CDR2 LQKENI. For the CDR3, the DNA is TGTGCCAGCTCACAACTGACAGACTTGAGATTAGCCAAAAACATTCAGTACTTC. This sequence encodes CASSQLTDLRLAKNIQYF.

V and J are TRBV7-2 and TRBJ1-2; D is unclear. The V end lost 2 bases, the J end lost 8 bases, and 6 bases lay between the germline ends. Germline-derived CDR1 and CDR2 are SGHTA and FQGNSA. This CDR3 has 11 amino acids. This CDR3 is CASSLSVGYTF. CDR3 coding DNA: TGTGCCAGCAGCTTATCGGTGGGCTACACCTTC.

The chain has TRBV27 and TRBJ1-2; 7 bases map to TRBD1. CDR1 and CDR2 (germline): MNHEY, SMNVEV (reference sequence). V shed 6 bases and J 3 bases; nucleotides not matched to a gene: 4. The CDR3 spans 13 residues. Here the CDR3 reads CASSRTGDYGYTF. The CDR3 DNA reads TGTGCCAGCAGCCGAACAGGGGACTATGGCTACACCTTC.

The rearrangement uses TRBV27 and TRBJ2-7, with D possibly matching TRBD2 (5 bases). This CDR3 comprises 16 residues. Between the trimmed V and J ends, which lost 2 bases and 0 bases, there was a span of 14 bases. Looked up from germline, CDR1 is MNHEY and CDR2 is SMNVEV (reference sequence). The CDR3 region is CASSLKVGSTSYEQYF. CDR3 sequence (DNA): TGTGCCAGCAGTTTAAAAGTAGGGAGTACCTCCTACGAGCAGTACTTC.

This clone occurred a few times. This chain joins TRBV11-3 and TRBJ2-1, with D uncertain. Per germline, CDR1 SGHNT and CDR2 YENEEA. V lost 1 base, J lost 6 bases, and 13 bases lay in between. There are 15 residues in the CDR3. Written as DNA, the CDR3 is TGTGCCAGCAGCTTAGGTCGGATGTCTGGCAATGAGCAGTTCTTC. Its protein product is CASSLGRMSGNEQFF.